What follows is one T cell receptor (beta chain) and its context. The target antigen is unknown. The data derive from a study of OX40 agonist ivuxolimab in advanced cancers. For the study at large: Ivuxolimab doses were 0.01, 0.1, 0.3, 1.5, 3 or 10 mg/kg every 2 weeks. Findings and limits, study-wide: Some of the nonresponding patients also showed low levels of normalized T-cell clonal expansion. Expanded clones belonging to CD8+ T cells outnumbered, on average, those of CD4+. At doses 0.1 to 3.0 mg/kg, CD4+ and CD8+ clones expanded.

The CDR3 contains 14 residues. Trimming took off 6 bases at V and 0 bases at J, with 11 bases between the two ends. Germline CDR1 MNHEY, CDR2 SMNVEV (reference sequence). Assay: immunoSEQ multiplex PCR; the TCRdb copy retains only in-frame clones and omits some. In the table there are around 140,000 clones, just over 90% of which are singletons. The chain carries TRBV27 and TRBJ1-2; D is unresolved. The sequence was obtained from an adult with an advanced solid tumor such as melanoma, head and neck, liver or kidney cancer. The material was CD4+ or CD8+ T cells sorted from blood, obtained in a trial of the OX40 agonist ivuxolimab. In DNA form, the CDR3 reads TGTGCCAGCAGCTCATGGGGTACTAACTATGGCTACACCTTC. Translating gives CASSSWGTNYGYTF.